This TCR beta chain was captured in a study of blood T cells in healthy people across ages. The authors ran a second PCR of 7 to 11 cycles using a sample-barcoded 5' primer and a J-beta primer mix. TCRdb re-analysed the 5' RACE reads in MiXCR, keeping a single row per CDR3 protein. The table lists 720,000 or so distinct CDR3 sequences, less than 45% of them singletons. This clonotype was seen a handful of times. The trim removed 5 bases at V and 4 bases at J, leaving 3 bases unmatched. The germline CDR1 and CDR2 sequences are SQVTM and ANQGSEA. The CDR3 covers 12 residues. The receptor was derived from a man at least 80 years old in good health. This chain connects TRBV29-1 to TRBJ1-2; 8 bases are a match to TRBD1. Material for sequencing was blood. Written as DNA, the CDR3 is TGCAGCGTTAGGACAGGGCGCTATGGCTACACCTTC. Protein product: CSVRTGRYGYTF. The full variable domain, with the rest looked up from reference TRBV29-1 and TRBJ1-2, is SAVISQKPSRDICQRGTSLTIQCQVDSQVTMMFWYRQQPGQSLTLIATANQGSEATYESGFVIDKFPISRPNLTFSTLTVSNMSPEDSSIYLCSVRTGRYGYTFGSGTRLTVV.